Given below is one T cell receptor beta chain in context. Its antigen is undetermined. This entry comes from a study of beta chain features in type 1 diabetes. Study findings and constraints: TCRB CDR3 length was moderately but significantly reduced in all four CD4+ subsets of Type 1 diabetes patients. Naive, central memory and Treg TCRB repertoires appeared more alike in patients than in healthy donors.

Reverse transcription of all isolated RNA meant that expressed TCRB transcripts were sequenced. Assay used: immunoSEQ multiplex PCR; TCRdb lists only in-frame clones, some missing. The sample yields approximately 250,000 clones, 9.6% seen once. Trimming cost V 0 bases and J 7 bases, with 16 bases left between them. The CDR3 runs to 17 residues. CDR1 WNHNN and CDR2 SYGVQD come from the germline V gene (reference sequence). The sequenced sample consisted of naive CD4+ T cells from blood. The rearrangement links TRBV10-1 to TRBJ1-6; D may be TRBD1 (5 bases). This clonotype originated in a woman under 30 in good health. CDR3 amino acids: CASSESPGDGGNSPLHF. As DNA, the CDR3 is TGCGCCAGCAGTGAGTCGCCGGGGGACGGTGGGAATTCACCCCTCCACTTT.